The sequence of this T cell receptor (beta chain) was determined in a study of early T cells in non-severe SARS-CoV-2 infection. Study overall: Sequencing used unsorted whole-blood bulk RNA, so chains lack pairing. General study results and limits: VDJdb matching, biased toward anti-spike CD8 responses, missed private and CD4 specificities.

This clonotype was picked up many times. Its antigen is undetermined. cDNA molecules, individually, were tagged with unique molecular identifiers. TCRdb reprocessed the 5' RACE reads with MiXCR, giving one entry per CDR3 protein. The sample has tens of thousands of distinct CDR3 sequences, 10% to 15% seen once. The germline gives CDR1 LNHDA, CDR2 SQIVND (reference sequence). The CDR3 runs to 14 residues. V was cut by 5 bases and J by 0 bases, with 10 bases left in between. This chain connects TRBV19 to TRBJ2-5, with D possibly matching TRBD2 (6 bases). The sample taken for sequencing was whole blood. The origin of this receptor is an adult who was a healthcare worker with PCR-confirmed SARS-CoV-2 infection or an uninfected control (not recorded which). The CDR3 DNA reads TGTGCCAGTAGTGTCGGGACTTACCAAGAGACCCAGTACTTC. Its translation is CASSVGTYQETQYF.